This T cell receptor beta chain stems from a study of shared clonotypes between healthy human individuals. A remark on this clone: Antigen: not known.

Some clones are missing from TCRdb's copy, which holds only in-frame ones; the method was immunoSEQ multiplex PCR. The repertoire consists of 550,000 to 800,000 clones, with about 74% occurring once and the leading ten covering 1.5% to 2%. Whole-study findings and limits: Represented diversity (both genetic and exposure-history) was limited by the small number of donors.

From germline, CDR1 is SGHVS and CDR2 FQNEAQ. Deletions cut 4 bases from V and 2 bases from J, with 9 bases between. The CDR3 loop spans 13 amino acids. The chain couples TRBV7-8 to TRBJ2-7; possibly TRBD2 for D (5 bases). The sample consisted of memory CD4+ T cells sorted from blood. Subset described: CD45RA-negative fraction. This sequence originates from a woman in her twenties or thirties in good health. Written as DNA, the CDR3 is TGTGCCAGCAGCTATCAACTAGCCTACGAGCAGTACTTC. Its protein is CASSYQLAYEQYF. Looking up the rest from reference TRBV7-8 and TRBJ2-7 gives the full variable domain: GAGVSQSPRYKVAKRGQDVALRCDPISGHVSLFWYQQALGQGPEFLTYFQNEAQLDKSGLPSDRFFAERPEGSVSTLKIQRTQQEDSAVYLCASSYQLAYEQYFGPGTRLTVT.